This TCR beta chain was sequenced for a study of blood T cell repertoires in COVID-19. Study overall: Researchers got acute and convalescent COVID-19 samples from the United States, Italy and Spain. Sample material is recorded as cDNA or gDNA derived from T cells, B-cell-depleted T cells, or PBMCs.

The table lists this clone with a count of one. Method: immunoSEQ multiplex PCR; TCRdb's copy keeps in-frame clones and lacks some. The sample lists 380,000 or so clones, approximately 87% seen once, with 1% to 1.5% in the top ten. Participants were placed into cohorts based on the clinical history they reported. The J segment lost 4 bases and the V segment lost 8 bases, leaving 8 bases of the junction unmatched. The germline V gene has CDR1 KGHSH and CDR2 LQKENI. The CDR3 sequence is 15 residues long. The chain combines TRBV18 with TRBJ1-6; TRBD1 agrees at 7 bases. The sequence came from a man younger than 45 who had recovered from COVID-19. The sequenced sample consisted of PBMCs or T cells enriched from blood (not recorded which). CDR3 DNA sequence: TGTGCCAGCGCCCGGGACAGCCTATATAATTCACCCCTCCACTTT. Encoded protein: CASARDSLYNSPLHF.